This is a list of T cell receptor beta chains from one sample in a study of blood T cells in healthy people across ages. TCRdb passed the 5' RACE reads through MiXCR, listing each CDR3 protein once. This repertoire shows hundreds of thousands of distinct CDR3 sequences, 43% found once; its top ten account for under 25%. Sequences were obtained from blood. The receptors derive from a woman aged 55-70 years in good health. CDR3s include the opening cysteine and the closing phenylalanine or tryptophan. The D gene is left open where the match is weak. Clone sizes are given selectively: once, few, many, or a class where the clone is expanded.

j_call,d_call,v_call,clone_size,cdr3_aa,cdr3_nt
TRBJ2-1,TRBD1,TRBV11-3,-,CASSSTGQSRNEQFF,TGTGCCAGCAGCTCGACGGGACAGAGTAGGAATGAGCAGTTCTTC
TRBJ2-3,-,TRBV28,few,CASSFSFADTQYF,TGTGCCAGCAGTTTTAGTTTCGCAGATACGCAGTATTTT
TRBJ2-7,-,TRBV18,many,CASSPGTSYEQYF,TGTGCCAGCTCACCAGGGACTTCCTACGAGCAGTACTTC
TRBJ1-1,TRBD1,TRBV7-2,-,CASSLVMGQWGLGTEAFF,TGTGCCAGCAGCTTAGTAATGGGACAGTGGGGCTTAGGCACTGAAGCTTTCTTT
TRBJ1-1,TRBD1,TRBV6-5,-,CASSYRDRAGTEAFF,TGTGCCAGCAGTTACCGGGACAGGGCGGGCACTGAAGCTTTCTTT
TRBJ2-7,-,TRBV29-1,many,CSVEPRQGGPYEQYF,TGCAGCGTTGAACCACGACAGGGAGGCCCCTACGAGCAGTACTTC
TRBJ1-2,-,TRBV4-1,-,CASSQASRLNNYGYTF,TGCGCCAGCAGCCAAGCAAGCAGATTGAATAACTATGGCTACACCTTC
TRBJ1-1,TRBD1,TRBV10-3,-,CAIRPQGGDTEAFF,TGTGCCATCAGACCCCAGGGGGGAGACACTGAAGCTTTCTTT
TRBJ2-3,TRBD2,TRBV3-1,once,CASSQDASGDPDTQYF,TGTGCCAGCAGCCAAGACGCTAGCGGGGATCCAGATACGCAGTATTTT
TRBJ2-3,-,TRBV3-1,-,CASSQDALGADTQYF,TGTGCCAGCAGCCAAGATGCGCTTGGGGCTGATACGCAGTATTTT
TRBJ1-2,TRBD1,TRBV6-1,-,CASSTGQGPGYGYTF,TGTGCCAGCAGTACCGGACAGGGGCCGGGCTATGGCTACACCTTC
TRBJ2-4,-,TRBV7-9,-,CASSLVGPGLAKNIQYF,TGTGCCAGCAGCTTAGTGGGGCCTGGCCTCGCCAAAAACATTCAGTACTTC
TRBJ2-1,TRBD2,TRBV20-1,-,CSARDTTSGSHEQFF,TGCAGTGCTAGGGATACGACTAGCGGGAGTCATGAGCAGTTCTTC
TRBJ2-7,TRBD2,TRBV28,-,CASSSSGRGVYNEQYF,TGTGCCAGCAGTTCAAGCGGGAGAGGTGTCTACAATGAGCAGTACTTC
TRBJ2-5,TRBD2,TRBV15,-,CATSPRLAETQYF,TGTGCCACCAGCCCTCGACTAGCGGAGACCCAGTACTTC